This is a list of T cell receptor beta chains from one sample in a study of graft-versus-host responses after intestinal transplantation. TCRdb keeps only in-frame clones here, not all; method: immunoSEQ multiplex PCR. The sample has some 110,000 clones, 85% to 95% seen once. The antigens for these receptors are not known. The sequenced sample was unstimulated CD4+ T cells sorted from spleen or lymph node cells, obtained before transplant. These receptor sequences come from a human donor who was the organ donor for an intestinal transplant. Each CDR3 is given with its conserved first and last residue. A D gene is named only where the DNA matches it firmly. A clone size is listed for some rows: how often the clone was seen (once, few, many), or a class if it is expanded.

TRBD2,TRBJ2-6,TRBV5-1,-,CASSQTSGRSGANVLTF,TGCGCCAGCAGCCAGACTAGCGGGAGATCTGGGGCCAACGTCCTGACTTTC
TRBD2,TRBJ2-4,TRBV5-1,-,CASSPLGGENIQYF,TGCGCCAGCAGCCCCTTGGGGGGGGAAAACATTCAGTACTTC
TRBD2,TRBJ2-7,TRBV27,once,CASRRTSGISYEQYF,TGTGCCAGCAGGCGGACTAGTGGGATCTCCTACGAGCAGTACTTC
-,TRBJ2-4,TRBV25-1,-,CASSAGGPDIQYF,TGTGCCAGCAGCGCAGGGGGGCCGGACATTCAGTACTTC
-,TRBJ1-2,TRBV10-3,once,CATGEGGYGYTF,TGTGCCACAGGGGAGGGAGGCTATGGCTACACCTTC
TRBD2,TRBJ2-2,TRBV6-1,once,CASSRTGEGGELFF,TGTGCCAGCAGCAGAACCGGGGAGGGCGGGGAGCTGTTTTTT
-,TRBJ1-2,TRBV19,-,CASRGTNYGYTF,TGTGCCAGTAGGGGCACTAACTATGGCTACACCTTC
-,TRBJ1-3,TRBV27,once,CASIPRQGWGNSGNTIYF,TGTGCCAGCATCCCCCGGCAGGGTTGGGGGAACTCTGGAAACACCATATATTTT
-,TRBJ2-3,TRBV5-1,-,CASRTASSTDTQYF,TGCGCCAGCAGGACAGCGTCTAGCACAGATACGCAGTATTTT
-,TRBJ1-2,TRBV5-1,-,CASSLGPGPYGYTF,TGCGCCAGCAGCTTGGGGCCGGGACCTTATGGCTACACCTTC
-,TRBJ2-7,TRBV5-1,-,CASSWADRSYEQYF,TGCGCCAGCAGCTGGGCGGACCGCTCCTACGAGCAGTACTTC
-,TRBJ2-6,TRBV29-1,-,CSVESSGANVLTF,TGCAGCGTTGAAAGCTCTGGGGCCAACGTCCTGACTTTC
-,TRBJ1-2,TRBV19,-,CATLPRDTPAGYTF,TGTGCCACCCTACCCCGGGACACCCCCGCCGGCTACACCTTC
TRBD1,TRBJ2-3,TRBV9,once,CASNRDSVTDTQYF,TGTGCCAGCAACCGGGACAGCGTGACAGATACGCAGTATTTT
TRBD1,TRBJ2-7,TRBV4-2,-,CASSQDRPGQEAYEQYF,TGTGCCAGCAGCCAAGATAGGCCCGGACAGGAGGCCTACGAGCAGTACTTC
TRBD2,TRBJ2-3,TRBV7-2,-,CASSLLAGGNTQYF,TGTGCCAGCAGCTTGCTAGCGGGAGGGAATACGCAGTATTTT
-,TRBJ1-1,TRBV5-5,-,CASSLGPLNTEAFF,TGTGCCAGCAGCCTGGGACCGTTGAACACTGAAGCTTTCTTT
-,TRBJ2-1,TRBV5-4,-,CASSSAAESNNEQFF,TGTGCCAGCAGCTCCGCAGCGGAGTCAAACAATGAGCAGTTCTTC
-,TRBJ2-1,TRBV29-1,-,CSVERSGSSYNEQFF,TGCAGCGTTGAAAGGTCTGGGAGCTCCTACAATGAGCAGTTCTTC
-,TRBJ1-4,TRBV5-1,once,CASSPQQGNEKLFF,TGCGCCAGCAGCCCGCAACAGGGTAATGAAAAACTGTTTTTT
TRBD2,TRBJ2-1,TRBV28,-,CASSSPSGSSYNEQFF,TGTGCCAGCAGTTCTCCCAGCGGGAGCTCCTACAATGAGCAGTTCTTC
-,TRBJ1-2,TRBV5-4,-,CASSLDAYYGYTF,TGTGCCAGCAGCTTAGACGCATACTATGGCTACACCTTC
-,TRBJ1-1,TRBV5-4,-,CASSFFVGQGVTEAFF,TGTGCCAGCAGCTTCTTTGTGGGCCAAGGGGTCACTGAAGCTTTCTTT
-,TRBJ1-2,TRBV7-9,-,CASSFPDWRGYGYTF,TGTGCCAGCAGCTTTCCAGATTGGAGAGGGTATGGCTACACCTTC
TRBD1,TRBJ1-2,TRBV6-6,-,CASSYSVIVQGAGYTF,TGTGCCAGCAGTTACTCGGTTATTGTTCAGGGGGCTGGCTACACCTTC
-,TRBJ1-1,TRBV2,-,CASGGGLGNTEAFF,TGTGCCAGCGGTGGGGGCCTGGGGAACACTGAAGCTTTCTTT
-,TRBJ2-7,TRBV18,-,CASSPLEGGGHEQYF,TGTGCCAGCTCACCACTCGAGGGGGGCGGCCACGAGCAGTACTTC
TRBD2,TRBJ2-7,TRBV7-6,-,CASSATGLATSEQYF,TGTGCCAGCAGCGCCACGGGACTAGCTACTTCCGAGCAGTACTTC
TRBD1,TRBJ2-7,TRBV5-1,-,CASSLNRGYEQYF,TGCGCCAGCAGCCTTAACAGGGGTTACGAGCAGTACTTC
TRBD2,TRBJ2-3,TRBV5-4,-,CASSSPSGRATQYF,TGTGCCAGCAGCTCCCCTAGCGGGAGGGCCACGCAGTATTTT
TRBD2,TRBJ2-7,TRBV4-2,-,CASSQRTSGRAGEQYF,TGTGCCAGCAGCCAACGGACTAGCGGGAGGGCAGGCGAGCAGTACTTC
-,TRBJ2-2,TRBV28,-,CASRRTGTPNTGELFF,TGTGCCAGCAGGCGTACCGGGACCCCGAACACCGGGGAGCTGTTTTTT
-,TRBJ2-5,TRBV5-1,-,CASNPTAQETQYF,TGCGCCAGCAACCCCACTGCCCAAGAGACCCAGTACTTC
TRBD1,TRBJ2-7,TRBV29-1,-,CSVMGTGGYEQYF,TGCAGCGTAATGGGGACAGGGGGCTACGAGCAGTACTTC
TRBD1,TRBJ1-3,TRBV4-1,-,CASSQTGVLSGNTIYF,TGCGCCAGCAGCCAAACAGGGGTACTTTCTGGAAACACCATATATTTT
-,TRBJ1-5,TRBV19,once,CATQRPNQPQHF,TGTGCCACCCAGCGGCCTAATCAGCCCCAGCATTTT
TRBD1,TRBJ1-2,TRBV18,-,CASSPPGQGTNYGYTF,TGTGCCAGCTCACCACCGGGACAGGGCACTAACTATGGCTACACCTTC
-,TRBJ2-7,TRBV10-3,-,CAISDIGTVPYEQYF,TGTGCCATCAGTGACATAGGCACCGTCCCTTACGAGCAGTACTTC
-,TRBJ2-7,TRBV5-1,-,CASSLVSSTYEQYF,TGCGCCAGCAGCTTGGTCTCCAGCACCTACGAGCAGTACTTC
-,TRBJ2-6,TRBV7-8,-,CASSPQVGANVLTF,TGTGCCAGCAGCCCCCAGGTTGGGGCCAACGTCCTGACTTTC
TRBD1,TRBJ1-4,TRBV9,-,CASSPTDRGKLFF,TGTGCCAGCAGCCCAACGGACAGGGGCAAACTGTTTTTT
-,TRBJ1-1,TRBV7-2,once,CASSFGRNTEAFF,TGTGCCAGCAGCTTCGGCAGAAACACTGAAGCTTTCTTT
-,TRBJ2-5,TRBV5-1,-,CASSQGPQETQYF,TGCGCCAGCAGCCAAGGACCCCAGGAGACCCAGTACTTC
-,TRBJ2-7,TRBV6-6,few,CASSQQGYEQYF,TGTGCCAGCAGTCAACAGGGCTACGAGCAGTACTTC
TRBD2,TRBJ2-1,TRBV11-2,once,CASSRLAGEVGEQFF,TGTGCCAGCAGTCGACTAGCGGGAGAAGTAGGTGAGCAGTTCTTC
-,TRBJ2-4,TRBV10-1,-,CASSESIGLNIQYF,TGCGCCAGCAGTGAGTCGATAGGATTAAACATTCAGTACTTC
-,TRBJ1-5,TRBV6-6,-,CASSYSSGYQPQHF,TGTGCCAGCAGTTACTCGAGTGGTTATCAGCCCCAGCATTTT
-,TRBJ1-1,TRBV6-1,-,CASSNQEAFF,TGTGCCAGCAGTAACCAGGAAGCTTTCTTT
TRBD2,TRBJ2-5,TRBV18,few,CASSHYGLAGQETQYF,TGTGCCAGCTCACACTACGGACTAGCGGGGCAAGAGACCCAGTACTTC
-,TRBJ2-3,TRBV11-2,-,CASSPRQDLDTQYF,TGTGCCAGCAGCCCAAGACAGGATTTAGATACGCAGTATTTT
-,TRBJ2-3,TRBV19,-,CASGGGSASDTQYF,TGTGCCAGTGGGGGCGGGAGTGCTTCAGATACGCAGTATTTT
-,TRBJ2-7,TRBV6-7,-,CAVCNGARDSYEQYF,TGTGCCGTATGCAACGGTGCCAGGGACTCCTACGAGCAGTACTTC
-,TRBJ1-3,TRBV11-2,-,CASSLNRDLPGNTIYF,TGTGCCAGCAGCCTCAACAGGGACCTACCTGGAAACACCATATATTTT
-,TRBJ2-7,TRBV5-6,once,CASSLMGPPGEQYF,TGTGCCAGCAGCTTGATGGGGCCCCCGGGGGAGCAGTACTTC
-,TRBJ2-7,TRBV19,once,CASRASRAQDYEQYF,TGTGCCAGTAGAGCAAGCAGGGCCCAGGACTACGAGCAGTACTTC